The rows below give T cell receptor beta chains drawn from one sample of a study of blood T cell repertoires in COVID-19. TCRdb keeps only in-frame clones here, not all; method: immunoSEQ multiplex PCR. The sample lists about 95,000 clones, approximately 81% occurring once. Sequencing was performed on peripheral blood. These receptors came from an elderly man with active or convalescent COVID-19. Each CDR3 is given with its conserved first and last residue. The order of the fields is CDR3 length, clone size, D gene, J gene, V gene, CDR3 DNA, CDR3 protein. The D gene is left open where the match is weak. Rows may omit the clone size; those that give it use once, few, many or a size class.

length: 14
size: NA
D: TRBD1
J: TRBJ1-1
V: TRBV6-5
DNA: TGTGCCAGCAGTTACTCGACAGGGAGGACTGAAGCTTTCTTT
CDR3: CASSYSTGRTEAFF

length: 13
size: NA
D: TRBD1
J: TRBJ1-1
V: TRBV19
DNA: TGTGCCAGCTCGTGGGGACAGGGAGAAAAAGCTTTCTTT
CDR3: CASSWGQGEKAFF

length: 16
size: NA
D: TRBD1
J: TRBJ1-3
V: TRBV9
DNA: TGTGCCAGCAGCCGCGCCCCAGGGACAGTCGGAAACACCATATATTTT
CDR3: CASSRAPGTVGNTIYF

length: 16
size: NA
D: NA
J: TRBJ1-5
V: TRBV19
DNA: TGTGCCAGTAGTGCGAGGACAGTAAATAGCAATCAGCCCCAGCATTTT
CDR3: CASSARTVNSNQPQHF

length: 19
size: NA
D: TRBD2
J: TRBJ2-3
V: TRBV7-2
DNA: TGTGCCAGCAGCTTAGAACCGACTATGAGCGGGGGGGGCACAGATACGCAGTATTTT
CDR3: CASSLEPTMSGGGTDTQYF

length: 16
size: NA
D: TRBD1
J: TRBJ2-2
V: TRBV11-2
DNA: TGTGCCAGCAGCCAAGGACAGGGGGCGTTTTCCGGGGAGCTGTTTTTT
CDR3: CASSQGQGAFSGELFF

length: 16
size: once
D: NA
J: TRBJ1-5
V: TRBV7-2
DNA: TGTGCCAGCAGCCCCCGAACGGGGTATAGCAATCAGCCCCAGCATTTT
CDR3: CASSPRTGYSNQPQHF

length: 17
size: NA
D: TRBD2
J: TRBJ2-1
V: TRBV28
DNA: TGTGCCAGCAGTTTATTAGGCGGGGGACTGGAAAACAATGAGCAGTTCTTC
CDR3: CASSLLGGGLENNEQFF

length: 17
size: NA
D: TRBD1
J: TRBJ2-7
V: TRBV4-1
DNA: TGCGCCAGCAGCCAAGATGCAGGGGACAGGGGCACCTACGAGCAGTACTTC
CDR3: CASSQDAGDRGTYEQYF

length: 15
size: NA
D: NA
J: TRBJ1-1
V: TRBV2
DNA: TGTGCCAGCAGTGAGGCAGGGGTGGGGAACACTGAAGCTTTCTTT
CDR3: CASSEAGVGNTEAFF

length: 14
size: once
D: TRBD2
J: TRBJ2-1
V: TRBV5-4
DNA: TGTGCCAGCAGCAGGGGACTAGCGGACAATGAGCAGTTCTTC
CDR3: CASSRGLADNEQFF

length: 17
size: NA
D: TRBD1
J: TRBJ1-1
V: TRBV11-2
DNA: TGTGCCAGCAGCCTAGGGACAGGGGACCGACCGCGTACTGAAGCTTTCTTT
CDR3: CASSLGTGDRPRTEAFF

length: 14
size: NA
D: NA
J: TRBJ1-3
V: TRBV7-8
DNA: TGTGCCAGCAGCTTCAGGGCCAGAGGAAACACCATATATTTT
CDR3: CASSFRARGNTIYF

length: 13
size: few
D: TRBD1
J: TRBJ2-7
V: TRBV6-5
DNA: TGTGCCAGCAAGAACAGGGGTGGCTACGAGCAGTACTTC
CDR3: CASKNRGGYEQYF

length: 14
size: NA
D: NA
J: TRBJ1-2
V: TRBV25-1
DNA: TGTGCCAGCAGTGGGGAGGTGGGGCTACATGGCTACACCTTC
CDR3: CASSGEVGLHGYTF

length: 17
size: few
D: TRBD1
J: TRBJ1-3
V: TRBV2
DNA: TGTGCCAGCAGTGAAGGTGGGACAGGTCCATTTGGAAACACCATATATTTT
CDR3: CASSEGGTGPFGNTIYF

length: 16
size: once
D: TRBD1
J: TRBJ2-7
V: TRBV10-1
DNA: TGCGCCAGCAGTGAGTCGGCGGGGACAGGGGGATACGAGCAGTACTTC
CDR3: CASSESAGTGGYEQYF

length: 14
size: NA
D: TRBD1
J: TRBJ1-1
V: TRBV13
DNA: TGTGCCAGCAGCCTCGACAGGGGACGGACTGAAGCTTTCTTT
CDR3: CASSLDRGRTEAFF

length: 19
size: NA
D: TRBD2
J: TRBJ2-1
V: TRBV3-1/TRBV3-2
DNA: TGTGCCAGCAGCCATGGCCGAAGACTAGCGGGGGGGCCGGGCAATGAGCAGTTCTTC
CDR3: CASSHGRRLAGGPGNEQFF

length: 16
size: NA
D: TRBD1
J: TRBJ1-2
V: TRBV14
DNA: TGTGCCATCGCGGGGGACAGGGTACGATTATGCTATGGCTACACCTTC
CDR3: CAIAGDRVRLCYGYTF

length: 14
size: NA
D: NA
J: TRBJ1-3
V: TRBV9
DNA: TGTGCCAGCAGCCCGTTCGTTGCTGGAAACACCATATATTTT
CDR3: CASSPFVAGNTIYF

length: 15
size: once
D: TRBD1
J: TRBJ2-7
V: TRBV6-6
DNA: TGTGCCAGCAGTTACTCGGGACAGCACTCCTACGAGCAGTACTTC
CDR3: CASSYSGQHSYEQYF

length: 12
size: NA
D: NA
J: TRBJ2-5
V: TRBV4-1
DNA: TGCGCCAGCAGCTCTCCTCAGGGGCCCCAGTACTTC
CDR3: CASSSPQGPQYF

length: 15
size: NA
D: NA
J: TRBJ1-5
V: TRBV18
DNA: TGTGCCAGCTCCCCTATGGGGGGGGACAATCAGCCCCAGCATTTT
CDR3: CASSPMGGDNQPQHF

length: 16
size: NA
D: NA
J: TRBJ2-2
V: TRBV27
DNA: TGTGCCAGCAGTTTATGGGGGGGCGCGAACACCGGGGAGCTGTTTTTT
CDR3: CASSLWGGANTGELFF

length: 14
size: NA
D: NA
J: TRBJ1-6
V: TRBV6-6
DNA: TGTGCCAGCAGTCGCGACAGGTATAATTCACCCCTCCACTTT
CDR3: CASSRDRYNSPLHF

length: 15
size: NA
D: TRBD1
J: TRBJ1-4
V: TRBV28
DNA: TGTGCCAGCAGTTTGTTGGCAGGGGGGAATGAAAAACTGTTTTTT
CDR3: CASSLLAGGNEKLFF

length: 14
size: few
D: NA
J: TRBJ2-2
V: TRBV3-1/TRBV3-2
DNA: TGTGCCAGCACCCAAAGGGGGAACACCGGGGAGCTGTTTTTT
CDR3: CASTQRGNTGELFF

length: 16
size: NA
D: TRBD1
J: TRBJ2-1
V: TRBV11-1
DNA: TGTGCCAGCAGCCCTCGGGACAGGAGATCCTACAATGAGCAGTTCTTC
CDR3: CASSPRDRRSYNEQFF

length: 13
size: NA
D: NA
J: TRBJ2-3
V: TRBV6-6
DNA: TGTGCCAGCAAACAGGGGGGGACAGATACGCAGTATTTT
CDR3: CASKQGGTDTQYF

length: 15
size: NA
D: NA
J: TRBJ1-6
V: TRBV18
DNA: TGTGCCAGCTCCAGCCGGGACTCCTCTTATTCACCCCTCCACTTT
CDR3: CASSSRDSSYSPLHF

length: 18
size: NA
D: NA
J: TRBJ2-2
V: TRBV4-3
DNA: TGCGCCAGCAGCCAAGAAGCGGGTAGGGGCTTCGGGACCGGGGAGCTGTTTTTT
CDR3: CASSQEAGRGFGTGELFF

length: 15
size: few
D: TRBD1
J: TRBJ1-4
V: TRBV7-9
DNA: TGTGCCAGCAGCTTAAGACAGGGTACTAATGAAAAACTGTTTTTT
CDR3: CASSLRQGTNEKLFF

length: 12
size: NA
D: NA
J: TRBJ1-5
V: TRBV27
DNA: TGTGCCAGCTATTATAGCAATCAGCCCCAGCATTTT
CDR3: CASYYSNQPQHF

length: 15
size: NA
D: TRBD1
J: TRBJ2-2
V: TRBV7-2
DNA: TGTGCCAGCAGCTACCGGACAGGGGGCACCGGGGAGCTGTTTTTT
CDR3: CASSYRTGGTGELFF

length: 14
size: few
D: NA
J: TRBJ2-2
V: TRBV5-1
DNA: TGCGCCAGCACCGAAGACGGCGGCCCCGGGGAGCTGTTTTTT
CDR3: CASTEDGGPGELFF

length: 16
size: NA
D: NA
J: TRBJ1-6
V: TRBV5-6
DNA: TGTGCCAGCAGCTTGGGAGCGTTGGCCACGGATTCACCCCTCCACTTT
CDR3: CASSLGALATDSPLHF

length: 15
size: few
D: NA
J: TRBJ1-4
V: TRBV5-5
DNA: TGTGCCAGCAGCGAGCCCGCGGCCCTTAATGAAAAACTGTTTTTT
CDR3: CASSEPAALNEKLFF

length: 14
size: NA
D: TRBD2
J: TRBJ2-3
V: TRBV5-4
DNA: TGTGCCAGCAGCATAAGCGGGGGCACAGATACGCAGTATTTT
CDR3: CASSISGGTDTQYF

length: 14
size: NA
D: NA
J: TRBJ2-4
V: TRBV6-5
DNA: TGTGCCAGCAGTTACCGGGGGACAGCGGACATTCAGTACTTC
CDR3: CASSYRGTADIQYF

length: 16
size: NA
D: TRBD1
J: TRBJ1-5
V: TRBV19
DNA: TGTGCCAGTAGTATGAGGGACAGGGGAGGCAATCAGCCCCAGCATTTT
CDR3: CASSMRDRGGNQPQHF